Listed below are T cell receptor beta chains from one sample, sequenced in a study of regulatory T cells in long-lasting Graves disease. TCRdb independently ran MiXCR on the multiplex PCR reads; one entry per CDR3 protein. The repertoire holds 300,000 to 400,000 distinct CDR3 sequences, with over 15% as singletons. The sample was also linked to a second study, of T cells in Graves' hyperthyroidism and ophthalmopathy.

The sample in question was peripheral blood mononuclear cells (PBMCs), obtained at new diagnosis, from a patient treated with antithyroid drugs. The receptor source for this set is a man aged 35-49 years with Graves disease. CDR3s leave out the opening cysteine and the closing phenylalanine or tryptophan. Part of the rows lack a size; the others show once, few, many or a class for expanded clones.

9,-,TRBJ1-2,TRBV20-1,SASGGYGYT
12,-,TRBJ1-6,TRBV11-2,ASSRDSLESPLH
9,many,TRBJ2-3,TRBV2,ASTRDATQY
16,many,TRBJ1-1,TRBV6-1,ASSKSVRDRRKGTEAF
13,-,TRBJ1-6,TRBV4-3,ASSQDSRNNSPLH
13,many,TRBJ2-1,TRBV7-3,ASSLQGDRGNEQF
9,few,TRBJ1-2,TRBV6-1,ASKGNYGYT
11,many,TRBJ2-3,TRBV12-3/TRBV12-4,ASSHLGADTQY
11,many,TRBJ2-1,TRBV6-1,ASSEGHLNEQF
12,many,TRBJ1-3,TRBV30,AWSGTFSGNTIY
16,-,TRBJ2-2,TRBV28,ASSYDSRSASNTGELF
12,many,TRBJ2-1,TRBV20-1,SARTPPSYNEQF
10,many,TRBJ2-1,TRBV7-2,ASSLRGRAEY
12,-,TRBJ2-3,TRBV24-1,ATSGRGGTDTQY
12,few,TRBJ1-6,TRBV2,ASRGDLLNSPLH
11,-,TRBJ2-3,TRBV29-1,SVESLGTDTQY
10,many,TRBJ2-7,TRBV5-1,ASSGYMNEQY